This T cell receptor beta chain was captured in a study of beta chain features in type 1 diabetes. Study-level points and caveats: Reduced insertions and increased deletions marked VDJ junctions in type 1 diabetes patients. TCRB CDR3s were moderately but significantly shorter in Type 1 diabetes patients in all four CD4+ subsets.

The sequenced template was cDNA made from the entire isolated RNA. Sequencing was performed with immunoSEQ multiplex PCR; in TCRdb, only in-frame clones are kept and a portion is missing. The table records 120,000 to 150,000 clones, around 51% of them present only once. About this clone itself: Antigen unknown.

Germline V gives CDR1 MDHEN, CDR2 SYDVKM. Trimming took 3 bases from V and 8 from J, leaving 18 bases between them. This CDR3 comprises 15 residues. Via CD45RO/CCR7/CD25/CD127/CD95/CD27, cells of the CD4+ naive, central memory, regulatory and stem cell-like memory subsets were sorted. Populations obtained by sorting all exceeded 95% purity. This clonotype was obtained from a man aged 18-30 years in good health. The source material was Tregs from blood. The chain couples TRBV28 to TRBJ2-3; a possible D gene is TRBD2 (5 bases). The DNA for the CDR3 is TGTGCCAGCAGTTTTGAGGGATATAGGGTGGTTACGCAGTATTTT. Translation gives CASSFEGYRVVTQYF.